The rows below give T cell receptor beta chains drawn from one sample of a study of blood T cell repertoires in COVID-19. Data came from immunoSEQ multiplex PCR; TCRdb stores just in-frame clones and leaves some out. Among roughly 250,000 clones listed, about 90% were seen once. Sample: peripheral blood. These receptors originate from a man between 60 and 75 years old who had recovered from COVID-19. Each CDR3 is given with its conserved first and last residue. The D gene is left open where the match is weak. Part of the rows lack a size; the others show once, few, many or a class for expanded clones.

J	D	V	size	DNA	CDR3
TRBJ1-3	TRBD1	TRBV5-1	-	TGCGCCAGCAGCTCCGAGACAGGGCCTGGAAACACCATATATTTT	CASSSETGPGNTIYF
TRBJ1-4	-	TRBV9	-	TGTGCCAGCAGCAAGAGTTCAACTAATGAAAAACTGTTTTTT	CASSKSSTNEKLFF
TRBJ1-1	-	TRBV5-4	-	TGTGCCAGCAGCCCGAAGGGGTACACTGAAGCTTTCTTT	CASSPKGYTEAFF
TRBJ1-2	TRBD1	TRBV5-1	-	TGCGCCAGCAGCTTGGAGCCAGGGGGCGCCTATGGCTACACCTTC	CASSLEPGGAYGYTF
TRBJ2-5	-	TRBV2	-	TGTGCCAGCAGTGAACGAGGCCAGGGGGGCCAGTACTTC	CASSERGQGGQYF
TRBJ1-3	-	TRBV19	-	TGTGCCAGTAGTATGACCAGGATCTCTGGAAACACCATATATTTT	CASSMTRISGNTIYF
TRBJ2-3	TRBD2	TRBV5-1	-	TGCGCCAGCAGCCGGAGCGGGGGGGAAGTAGATACGCAGTATTTT	CASSRSGGEVDTQYF
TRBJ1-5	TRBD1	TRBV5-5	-	TGTGCCAGCAGCCCGGCGACAGGGCGTAGCAATCAGCCCCAGCATTTT	CASSPATGRSNQPQHF
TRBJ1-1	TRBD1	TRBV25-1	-	TGTGCCAGCAGCGACTACAGGGGCCGGGACAGGGGTGAAGCTTTCTTT	CASSDYRGRDRGEAFF
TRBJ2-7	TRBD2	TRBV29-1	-	TGCAGCGTTGAACTCGGCGGGGGGGGCTACGAGCAGTACTTC	CSVELGGGGYEQYF
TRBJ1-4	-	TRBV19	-	TGTGCCAGTAGTGCCGGAGGGCTGCTGGGTGAAAAACTGTTTTTT	CASSAGGLLGEKLFF
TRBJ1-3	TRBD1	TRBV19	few	TGTGCCAGTAGTGGGGGACAGTCCTCTGGAAACACCATATATTTT	CASSGGQSSGNTIYF
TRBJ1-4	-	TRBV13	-	TGTGCCAGCAGCTTACTATCGGGAGCGTCTAATGAAAAACTGTTTTTT	CASSLLSGASNEKLFF
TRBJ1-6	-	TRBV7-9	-	TGTGCCAGCAGCTCAGTCAGGGGATCACCCCTCCACTTT	CASSSVRGSPLHF
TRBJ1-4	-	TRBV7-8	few	TGTGCCAGCAGCCTGCGGCGGGGGCGCGATGAAAAACTGTTTTTT	CASSLRRGRDEKLFF
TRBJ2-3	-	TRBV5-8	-	TGTGCCAGCAGCTTCGGGCAGGGGACAGATACGCAGTATTTT	CASSFGQGTDTQYF
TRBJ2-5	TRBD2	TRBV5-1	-	TGCGCCAGCAGCTTACCAACGGCCGGGACTAGCGGGGGGGCCATGGAGACCCAGTACTTC	CASSLPTAGTSGGAMETQYF
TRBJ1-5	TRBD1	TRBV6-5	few	TGTGCCAGCAGACAGGGGGTTTATCAGCCCCAGCATTTT	CASRQGVYQPQHF
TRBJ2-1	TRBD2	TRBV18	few	TGTGCCAGCTCTCTCGTCGGAGCGGGGGGGCCGAATGAGCAGTTCTTC	CASSLVGAGGPNEQFF
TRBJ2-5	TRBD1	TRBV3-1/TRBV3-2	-	TGTGCCAGCAGGCGGACAGGCCCGCAAGAGACCCAGTACTTC	CASRRTGPQETQYF
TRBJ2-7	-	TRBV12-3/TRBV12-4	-	TGTGCCAGCAGCCCTGAGCCCTCCTACGAGCAGTACTTC	CASSPEPSYEQYF
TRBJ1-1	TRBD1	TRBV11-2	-	TGTGCCAGCAGCTCTAAAACAGGGGGCTCGGACACTGAAGCTTTCTTT	CASSSKTGGSDTEAFF